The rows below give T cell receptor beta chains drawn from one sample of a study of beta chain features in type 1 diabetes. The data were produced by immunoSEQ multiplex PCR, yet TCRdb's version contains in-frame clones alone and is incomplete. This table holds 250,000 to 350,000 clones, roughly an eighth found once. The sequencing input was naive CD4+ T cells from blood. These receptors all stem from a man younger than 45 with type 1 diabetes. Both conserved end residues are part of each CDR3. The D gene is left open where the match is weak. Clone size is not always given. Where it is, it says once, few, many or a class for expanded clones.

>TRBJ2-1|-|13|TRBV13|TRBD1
TGTGCCAGCAGGTTACAGGGGGCCGGTGAGCAGTTCTTC
CASRLQGAGEQFF
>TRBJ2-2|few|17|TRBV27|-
TGTGCCAGCACTTCACTAGTCGGGGGAGAAATAGCCGGGGAGCTGTTTTTT
CASTSLVGGEIAGELFF
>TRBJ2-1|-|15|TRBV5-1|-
TGCGCCAGCAGCTTAAGCGGGCCCCCCCACAATGAGCAGTTCTTC
CASSLSGPPHNEQFF
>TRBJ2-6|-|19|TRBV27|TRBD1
TGTGCCAGCAGTTTAATGCCAGGACAGGGTGGTCCTGGGGCCAACGTCCTGACTTTC
CASSLMPGQGGPGANVLTF
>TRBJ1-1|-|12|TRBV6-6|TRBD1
TGTGCCAGCAGCCCAGGACAGGGAAGAGCTTTCTTT
CASSPGQGRAFF
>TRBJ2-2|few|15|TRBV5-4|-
TGTGCCAGCAGCTTGGGGGGGGCGAACACCGGGGAGCTGTTTTTT
CASSLGGANTGELFF
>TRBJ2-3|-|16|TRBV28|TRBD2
TGTGCCAGCAGTGGGACTAGCGGGAGCTCACCGGGGACGCAGTATTTT
CASSGTSGSSPGTQYF
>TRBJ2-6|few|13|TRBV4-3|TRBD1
TGCGCCAGCAGCCCGGACAGGAACAACGTCCTGACTTTC
CASSPDRNNVLTF
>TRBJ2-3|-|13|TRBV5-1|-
TGCGCCAGCAGCCACGGTCTGGCAGATACGCAGTATTTT
CASSHGLADTQYF
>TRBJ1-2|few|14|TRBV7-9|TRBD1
TGTGCCAGCAGCCCCTCGACAGGGGGCTATGGCTACACCTTC
CASSPSTGGYGYTF
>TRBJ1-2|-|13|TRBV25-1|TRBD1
TGTGCCAGCACAGGGGGCGCTTACTATGGCTACACCTTC
CASTGGAYYGYTF
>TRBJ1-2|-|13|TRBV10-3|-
TGTGCCATCAGTGAGTCACAGGTCTATGGCTACACCTTC
CAISESQVYGYTF
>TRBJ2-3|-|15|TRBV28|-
TGTGCCAGCAGCCGTCGGGACTCCCTGGCAGATACGCAGTATTTT
CASSRRDSLADTQYF
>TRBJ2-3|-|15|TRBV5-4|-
TGTGCCAGCAGCTTGAGCCTCGCTAGCACAGATACGCAGTATTTT
CASSLSLASTDTQYF
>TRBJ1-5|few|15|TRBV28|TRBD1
TGTGCCAGCAGCCAGCTTGACAGGGACAATCAGCCCCAGCATTTT
CASSQLDRDNQPQHF
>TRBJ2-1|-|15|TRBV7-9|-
TGTGCCAGCAGCCCCACTCTAGCGCTCTACAATGAGCAGTTCTTC
CASSPTLALYNEQFF
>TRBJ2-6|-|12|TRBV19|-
TGTGCCAGGGTAGCCGGGGCCAACGTCCTGACTTTC
CARVAGANVLTF
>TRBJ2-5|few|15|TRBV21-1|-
TGTGCCAGCAGCCAAAGACTAGTAGATGGGGAGACCCAGTACTTC
CASSQRLVDGETQYF
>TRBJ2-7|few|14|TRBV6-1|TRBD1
TGTGCCAGCAGTGAATGGGACAGATTCTACGAGCAGTACTTC
CASSEWDRFYEQYF
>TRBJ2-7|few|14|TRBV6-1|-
TGTGCCAGCAGCACCTATCCCAGGTCCTACGAGCAGTACTTC
CASSTYPRSYEQYF
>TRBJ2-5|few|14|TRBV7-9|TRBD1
TGTGCCAGCAGCTTAGGGGGACAGGGAAAGACCCAGTACTTC
CASSLGGQGKTQYF
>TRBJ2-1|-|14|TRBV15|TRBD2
TGTGCCACCAGCAGAGATCCGGGGGGGGGACAACAGTTCTTC
CATSRDPGGGQQFF
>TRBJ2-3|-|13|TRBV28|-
TGTGCCAGCAGTGCCAGTGATACCCCTCGTATGTATTTT
CASSASDTPRMYF
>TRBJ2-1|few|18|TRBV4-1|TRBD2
TGCGCCAGCAGCCAAGATTCACTAGCGGGAGTCTCCTACAATGAGCAGTTCTTC
CASSQDSLAGVSYNEQFF
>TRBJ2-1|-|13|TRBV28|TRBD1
TGTGCCAGCCGGGGACAGGCCTACAATGAGCAGTTCTTC
CASRGQAYNEQFF
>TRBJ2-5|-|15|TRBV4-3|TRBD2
TGCGCCAGCAGCCAAGGAACTAGCGGGCAAGAGACCCAGTACTTC
CASSQGTSGQETQYF
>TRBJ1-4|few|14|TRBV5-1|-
TGCGCCAGCAGCTTGGACAGCTCTAATGAAAAACTGTTTTTT
CASSLDSSNEKLFF
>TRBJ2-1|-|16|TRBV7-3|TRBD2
TGTGCCAGCAGCCTCCAACTAGCGGGAGTGAGGAATGAGCAGTTCTTC
CASSLQLAGVRNEQFF
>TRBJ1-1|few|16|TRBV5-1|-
TGCGCCAGCAGCTTGGAGGGACTGCGGGGGAACACTGAAGCTTTCTTT
CASSLEGLRGNTEAFF
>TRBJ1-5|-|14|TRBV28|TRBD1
TGTGCCAGCAGCCAGGGACAGGGCAGGCAGCCCCAGCATTTT
CASSQGQGRQPQHF
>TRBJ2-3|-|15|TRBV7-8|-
TGTGCCAGCAGCTTACGAGACTGGAGCACAGATACGCAGTATTTT
CASSLRDWSTDTQYF
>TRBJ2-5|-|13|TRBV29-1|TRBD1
TGCAGCGGGGGACAGACCTACGGGGAGACCCAGTACTTC
CSGGQTYGETQYF
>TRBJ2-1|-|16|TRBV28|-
TGTGCCAGCACCACCAAACGCGGGCCTTCCTACAATGAGCAGTTCTTC
CASTTKRGPSYNEQFF
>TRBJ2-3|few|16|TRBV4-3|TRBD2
TGCGCCAGCAGCCAAGATGAGCGGGGGAGCACAGATACGCAGTATTTT
CASSQDERGSTDTQYF
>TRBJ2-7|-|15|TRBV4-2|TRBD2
TGTGCCAGCAGCCTAGATGGCGGGGGATCCTACGAGCAGTACTTC
CASSLDGGGSYEQYF
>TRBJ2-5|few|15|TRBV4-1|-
TGCGCCAGCAGCCAAGCTCGGCTAGCGCAAGAGACCCAGTACTTC
CASSQARLAQETQYF
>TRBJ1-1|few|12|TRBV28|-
TGTGCCAGCAGTTACCAGGGTGCTGAAGCTTTCTTT
CASSYQGAEAFF
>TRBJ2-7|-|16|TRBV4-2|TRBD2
TGTGCCAGCAGCAGCGGTCCTGAGCGGGGCGCCTACGAGCAGTACTTC
CASSSGPERGAYEQYF
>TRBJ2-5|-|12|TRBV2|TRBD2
TGTGCCAGCAGCCTAGCGGAAGAGACCCAGTACTTC
CASSLAEETQYF
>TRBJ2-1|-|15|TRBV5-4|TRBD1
TGTGCCAGCAGCTTAACAGGGGGTACCTACAATGAGCAGTTCTTC
CASSLTGGTYNEQFF
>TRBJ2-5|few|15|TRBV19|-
TGTGCCAGTAGTATATTCAGCGCATCAGGGGAGACCCAGTACTTC
CASSIFSASGETQYF
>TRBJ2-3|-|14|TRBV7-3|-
TGTGCCAGCAGCTTAGGGCAGGGGATAGATACGCAGTATTTT
CASSLGQGIDTQYF
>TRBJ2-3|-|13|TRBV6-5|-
TGTGCCAGCAGTTACTCGAGGCGGGATACGCAGTATTTT
CASSYSRRDTQYF
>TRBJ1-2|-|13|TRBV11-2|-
TGTGCCAGCAGCTCGGAGGCACTCCATGGCTACACCTTC
CASSSEALHGYTF
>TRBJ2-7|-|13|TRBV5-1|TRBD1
TGCGCCAGCAGCTGGGACAGAGCCTACGAGCAGTACTTC
CASSWDRAYEQYF
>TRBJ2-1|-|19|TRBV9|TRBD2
TGTGCCAGCAGCTCAGGGACTAGCGGGAGAAATTTTCACTACAATGAGCAGTTCTTC
CASSSGTSGRNFHYNEQFF
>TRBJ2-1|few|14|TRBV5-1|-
TGCGCCAGCAGCTTGTATCAGGGGCGGAATGAGCAGTTCTTC
CASSLYQGRNEQFF
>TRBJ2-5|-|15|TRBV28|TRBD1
TGTGCCAGCAGTCCCGGACAGGGATGGCAAGAGACCCAGTACTTC
CASSPGQGWQETQYF